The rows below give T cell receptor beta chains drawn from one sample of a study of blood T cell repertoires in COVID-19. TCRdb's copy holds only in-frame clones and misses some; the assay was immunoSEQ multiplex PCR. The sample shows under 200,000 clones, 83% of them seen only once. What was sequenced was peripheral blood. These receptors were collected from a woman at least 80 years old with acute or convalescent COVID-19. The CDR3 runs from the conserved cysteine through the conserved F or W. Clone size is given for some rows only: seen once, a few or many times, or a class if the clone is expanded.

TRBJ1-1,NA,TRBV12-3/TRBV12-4,CASSRSRNTEAFF
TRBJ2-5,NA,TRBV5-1,CASKGGQGNQETQYF
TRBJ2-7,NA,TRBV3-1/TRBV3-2,CASSLRGAGESYEQYF
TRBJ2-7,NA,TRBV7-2,CASSSRRDRGLYEQYF
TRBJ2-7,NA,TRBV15,CATSRDSYSYEQYF
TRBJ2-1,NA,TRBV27,CASSVRSTSGASNEQFF
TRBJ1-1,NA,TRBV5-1,CASSFDRVVTEAFF
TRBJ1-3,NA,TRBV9,CASSVFDRASSGNTIYF
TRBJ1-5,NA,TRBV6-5,CASKAGAGGNQPQHF
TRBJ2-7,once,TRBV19,CASSKTGGGSRGQYF
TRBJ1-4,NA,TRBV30,CAWSGPGGIHEKLFF
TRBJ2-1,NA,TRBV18,CASSPLPGNSYNEQFF
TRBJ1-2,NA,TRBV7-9,CASSPTTSGGGYTF
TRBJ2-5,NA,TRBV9,CASSVDEGEGETQYF
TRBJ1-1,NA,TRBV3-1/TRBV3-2,CASSQLKNTEAFF
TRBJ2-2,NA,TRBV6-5,CASREWNTGELFF
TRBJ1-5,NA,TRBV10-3,CAISKAQGTGNNQPQHF
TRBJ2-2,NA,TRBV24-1,CATAPTVTGELFF
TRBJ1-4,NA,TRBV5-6,CASSLLGATNEKLFF
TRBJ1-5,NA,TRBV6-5,CASSRGGDRNQPQHF
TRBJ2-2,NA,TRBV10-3,CAISLTNTGELFF
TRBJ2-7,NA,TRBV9,CASSVVADSYEQYF
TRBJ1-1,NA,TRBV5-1,CASSSPGTWDEAFF
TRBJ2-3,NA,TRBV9,CASSVALAGSTDTQYF
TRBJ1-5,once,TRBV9,CASSFTGDSNQPQHF
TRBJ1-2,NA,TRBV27,CASSSWAGINYGYTF
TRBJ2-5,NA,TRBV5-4,CASSSGTGQETQYF
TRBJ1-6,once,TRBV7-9,CASSLGGRGLSYNSPLHF
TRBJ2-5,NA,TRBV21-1,CASSKGLAIWDQETQYF
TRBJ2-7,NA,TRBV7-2,CASSLHSGGRAYEQYF
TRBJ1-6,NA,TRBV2,CASSVRGPNSPLHF
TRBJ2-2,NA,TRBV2,CASSDRDRGDTGELFF
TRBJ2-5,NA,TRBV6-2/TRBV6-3,CASSPPPRGWGGTTYQETQYF
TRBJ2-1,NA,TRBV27,CASSPYGPAQGEQFF
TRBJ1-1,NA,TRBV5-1,CASSTRDSMNTEAFF
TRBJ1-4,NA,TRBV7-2,CASSWGQGEAEKLFF
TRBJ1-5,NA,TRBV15,CATGEASSNQPQHF
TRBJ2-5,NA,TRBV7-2,CASSKRTSGGTETQYF
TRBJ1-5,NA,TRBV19,CASSSKRFQPQHF
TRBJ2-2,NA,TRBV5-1,CASSPAGTLTSGRSNGELFF
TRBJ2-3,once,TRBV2,CASSLTSGRSQERHTQYF
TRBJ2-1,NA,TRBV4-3,CASSQEWHIYNEQFF
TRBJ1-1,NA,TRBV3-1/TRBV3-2,CASSLGRGSEAFF
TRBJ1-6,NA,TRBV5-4,CASSLIEDNSPLHF
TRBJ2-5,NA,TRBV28,CASSLQGARETQYF
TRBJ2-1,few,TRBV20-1,CSASVAYNEQFF
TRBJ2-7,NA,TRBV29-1,CSVEDSYEQYF
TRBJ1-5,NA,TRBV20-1,CSASAASNQPQHF
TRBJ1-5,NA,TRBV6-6,CASTPVFNQPQHF
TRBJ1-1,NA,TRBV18,CASSPIRGEFGEAFF
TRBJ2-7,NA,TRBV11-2,CASSLDWRYEQYF
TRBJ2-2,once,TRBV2,CASKRTGNTGELFF
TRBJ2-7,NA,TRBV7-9,CASSTRPSSAGVAYEQYF
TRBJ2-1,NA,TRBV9,CASSVGGLASYEQFF
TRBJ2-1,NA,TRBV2,CASTFDRGDEQFF
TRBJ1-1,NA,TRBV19,CASSGAAVKAFF
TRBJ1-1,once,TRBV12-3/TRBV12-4,CASSPGLGAFF